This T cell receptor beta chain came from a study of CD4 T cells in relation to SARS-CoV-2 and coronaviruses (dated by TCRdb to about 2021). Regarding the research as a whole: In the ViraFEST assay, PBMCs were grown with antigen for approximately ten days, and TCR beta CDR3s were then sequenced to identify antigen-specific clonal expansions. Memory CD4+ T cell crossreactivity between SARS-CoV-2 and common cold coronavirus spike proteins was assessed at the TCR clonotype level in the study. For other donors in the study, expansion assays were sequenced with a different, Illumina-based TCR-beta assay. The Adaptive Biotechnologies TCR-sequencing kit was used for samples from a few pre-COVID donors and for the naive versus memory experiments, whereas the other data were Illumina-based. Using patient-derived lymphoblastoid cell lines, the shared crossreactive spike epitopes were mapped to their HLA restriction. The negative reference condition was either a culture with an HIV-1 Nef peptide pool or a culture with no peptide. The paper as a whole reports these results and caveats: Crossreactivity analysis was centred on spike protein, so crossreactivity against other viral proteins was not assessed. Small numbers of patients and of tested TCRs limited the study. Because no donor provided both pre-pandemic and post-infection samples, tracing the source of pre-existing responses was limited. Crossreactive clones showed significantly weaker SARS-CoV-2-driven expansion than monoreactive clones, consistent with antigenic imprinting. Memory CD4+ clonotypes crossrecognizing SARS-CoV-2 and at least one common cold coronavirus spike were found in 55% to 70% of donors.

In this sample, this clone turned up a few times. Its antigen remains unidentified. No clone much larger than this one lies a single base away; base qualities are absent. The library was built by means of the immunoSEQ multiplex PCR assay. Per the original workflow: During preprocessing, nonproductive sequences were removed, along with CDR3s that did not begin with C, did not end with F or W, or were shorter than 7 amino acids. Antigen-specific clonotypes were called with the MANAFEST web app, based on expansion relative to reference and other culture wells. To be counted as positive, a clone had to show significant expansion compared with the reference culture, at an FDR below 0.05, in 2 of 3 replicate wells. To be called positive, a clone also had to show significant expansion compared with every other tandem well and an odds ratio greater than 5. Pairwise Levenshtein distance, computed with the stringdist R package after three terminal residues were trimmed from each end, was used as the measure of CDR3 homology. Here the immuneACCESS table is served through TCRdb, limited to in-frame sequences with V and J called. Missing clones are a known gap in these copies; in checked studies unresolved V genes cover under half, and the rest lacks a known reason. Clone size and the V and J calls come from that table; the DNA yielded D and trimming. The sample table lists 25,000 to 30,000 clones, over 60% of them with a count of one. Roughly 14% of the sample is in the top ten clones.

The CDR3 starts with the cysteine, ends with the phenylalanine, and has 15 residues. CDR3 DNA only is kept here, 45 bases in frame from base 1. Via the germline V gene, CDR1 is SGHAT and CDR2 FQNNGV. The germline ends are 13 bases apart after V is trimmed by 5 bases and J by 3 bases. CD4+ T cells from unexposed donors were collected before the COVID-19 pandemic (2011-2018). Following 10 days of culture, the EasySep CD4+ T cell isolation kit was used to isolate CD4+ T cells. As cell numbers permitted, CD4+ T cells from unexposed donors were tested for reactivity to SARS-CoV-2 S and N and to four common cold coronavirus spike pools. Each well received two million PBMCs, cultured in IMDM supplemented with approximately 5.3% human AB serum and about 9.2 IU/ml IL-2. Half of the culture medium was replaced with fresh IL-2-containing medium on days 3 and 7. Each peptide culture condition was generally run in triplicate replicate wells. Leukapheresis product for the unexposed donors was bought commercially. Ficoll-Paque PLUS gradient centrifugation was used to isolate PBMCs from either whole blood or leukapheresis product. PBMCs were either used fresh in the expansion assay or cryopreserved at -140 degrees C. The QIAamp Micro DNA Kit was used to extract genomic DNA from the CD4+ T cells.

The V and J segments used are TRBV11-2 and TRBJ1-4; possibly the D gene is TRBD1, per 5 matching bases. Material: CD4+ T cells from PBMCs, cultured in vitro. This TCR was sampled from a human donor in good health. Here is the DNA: TGTGCCAGCAGCACAAGGGGAAGGCCTAATGAAAAACTGTTTTTT. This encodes CASSTRGRPNEKLFF.